The 20 T cell receptor beta chains reported below all come from one sample, sequenced in a study of blood T cells in healthy people across ages. Alongside a J-beta primer mix, a sample-barcoded 5' primer served in a second PCR lasting 7 to 11 cycles. TCRdb fed the 5' RACE reads into MiXCR, producing one record per CDR3 protein. Of roughly 2 million distinct CDR3 sequences in the sample, about 49% are singletons; the top ten hold roughly 2%. Sample: blood. These TCRs come from a woman in her 40s in good health.

In this sample, this clonotype turned up a few times. The chain recombines TRBV6-5 with TRBJ2-6; D gene ambiguous. Trimming left V 0 bases short and J 0 bases short, with 6 bases between. CDR1 and CDR2 (germline): MNHEY, SVGAGI. The CDR3 is 16 amino acids. CDR3: CASSYSGLSGANVLTF. The DNA for the CDR3 is TGTGCCAGCAGTTACTCAGGGCTCTCTGGGGCCAACGTCCTGACTTTC.

V and J are TRBV20-1 and TRBJ1-5, with D uncertain. Germline-derived CDR1 and CDR2 are DFQATT and SNEGSKA (reference sequence). Trimming cost V 8 bases and J 7 bases, with 15 bases left between them. The CDR3 is 12 residues long. The CDR3 protein is CSYAPTGQPQHF. CDR3 sequence (DNA): TGCAGTTACGCCCCCACCGGGCAGCCCCAGCATTTT.

V and J are TRBV20-1 and TRBJ2-5; TRBD2 might be the D (6 bases). The germline gives CDR1 DFQATT, CDR2 SNEGSKA (reference sequence). CDR3 length: 17 amino acids. The V and J ends lost 8 bases and 0 bases respectively, with 25 bases between them. In DNA form, the CDR3 reads TGCAGTCCTTTCTCCCCCCTCGCGGGGCTAAACCAAGAGACCCAGTACTTC. Translating it yields CSPFSPLAGLNQETQYF.

The V gene is TRBV28, the J gene TRBJ2-7, with 10 bases matching TRBD1. The DNA end lines up better with TRBJ2-5; the J call may be wrong. Germline lookup yields CDR1 MDHEN and CDR2 SYDVKM. The CDR3 is 15 amino acids. The CDR3 bases are TGTGCCAGCAGTACGGCCGGGACAGGGGAGGAGACCCAGTACTTC. This encodes CASSTAGTGEETQYF.

This clonotype showed up just a few times. V and J are TRBV24-1 and TRBJ1-2; D gene ambiguous. The germline V and J ends were trimmed by 3 bases and 4 bases, with 5 bases remaining between them. The CDR3 totals 12 residues. Germline V gives CDR1 KGHDR, CDR2 SFDVKD. CDR3 sequence: CATSDPPYGYTF. The CDR3 bases are TGTGCCACCAGTGATCCTCCCTATGGCTACACCTTC.

In regard to this clonotype: An end of the junction does not agree with germline; a read error may underlie this. This sequence joins TRBV7-9 and TRBJ2-5; 11 nucleotides match TRBD2. The V gene's germline CDR1 is SEHNR and CDR2 FQNEAQ (reference sequence). This CDR3 region has 15 residues. This CDR3 is CTSSRAGLAGETQYF. CDR3 DNA sequence: TGTACCAGCAGCCGGGCAGGACTAGCGGGAGAGACCCAGTACTTC.

The gene calls are TRBV4-2 and TRBJ2-7; TRBD2 is a possible D gene (5 bases). Germline V gene sequence: CDR1 LGHNA, CDR2 YNFKEQ. The CDR3 loop spans 17 amino acids. The V end was cut by 0 bases, the J end by 2 bases, with 17 bases between. CDR3 sequence reads: CASSQEVVRTGTYEQYF. Written as DNA, the CDR3 is TGTGCCAGCAGCCAAGAGGTCGTTCGAACGGGGACCTACGAGCAGTACTTC.

This chain uses TRBV27 with TRBJ2-1, with D unclear. The CDR3 contains 13 residues. Per the germline V gene, CDR1 is MNHEY and CDR2 is SMNVEV (reference sequence). The V end lost 8 bases, the J end lost 4 bases, and 12 bases lay between the germline ends. The CDR3 is CASAQWGYNEQFF. Written as DNA, the CDR3 is TGTGCCAGCGCACAGTGGGGTTACAATGAGCAGTTCTTC.

This clonotype was picked up one time. The chain combines TRBV5-5 with TRBJ1-3; D gene ambiguous. The V end was cut by 2 bases, the J end by 3 bases, with 6 bases between. This CDR3 comprises 13 residues. Looked up from germline, CDR1 is SGHKS and CDR2 is YYEKEE (reference sequence). The CDR3: CASSLTVGNTIYF. The CDR3 DNA follows: TGTGCCAGCAGCTTAACGGTTGGAAACACCATATATTTT.

This clonotype was observed a few times. The chain employs TRBV11-1 and TRBJ2-5; D may match TRBD1 or TRBD2 (5 bases each). Germline V gene data show CDR1 as SGHAT and CDR2 as FQDESV (reference sequence). Trimming left V 5 bases short and J 4 bases short, with 14 bases between. This CDR3 comprises 14 residues. CDR3 DNA: TGTGCCAGCAGCCTCTCAAGAGGGGCAGAGACCCAGTACTTC. Protein: CASSLSRGAETQYF. Based on the CDR3 plus reference TRBV11-1 and TRBJ2-5, the full variable domain is EAEVAQSPRYKITEKSQAVAFWCDPISGHATLYWYRQILGQGPELLVQFQDESVVDDSQLPKDRFSAERLKGVDSTLKIQPAELGDSAMYLCASSLSRGAETQYFGPGTRLLVL.

The chain employs TRBV6-5 and TRBJ1-5; 10 positions agree with TRBD1. The CDR3 is 16 residues long. Germline V gene data show CDR1 as MNHEY and CDR2 as SVGAGI. J was trimmed by 2 bases and V by 5 bases; bases with no gene match: 6. The DNA for the CDR3 is TGTGCCAGCAGTCCGGTGGGGACAGGGGGCAATCAGCCCCAGCATTTT. It yields the protein CASSPVGTGGNQPQHF.

This clonotype was seen only a few times. The chain uses TRBV5-1 and TRBJ2-1; D perhaps matches TRBD2 (5 bases). This CDR3 comprises 15 residues. Germline lookup yields CDR1 SGHRS and CDR2 YFSETQ. V was pared by 7 bases and J by 2 bases, with 16 bases between. Written as DNA, the CDR3 is TGCGCCAGCGGCATGGAGGCTGGGGCCTACAATGAGCAGTTCTTC. The encoded protein is CASGMEAGAYNEQFF.

J is TRBJ1-2 and V is TRBV20-1, with unresolved D. Germline loops: CDR1 DFQATT, CDR2 SNEGSKA (reference sequence). This CDR3 comprises 12 residues. With 5 bases removed from V and 0 bases from J, the gap between germline ends came to 7 bases. CDR3 coding DNA: TGCAGTGCTTGGGCCCCTAACTATGGCTACACCTTC. This codes for CSAWAPNYGYTF.

This chain uses TRBV16 with TRBJ2-1; no clear D. Germline loops: CDR1 KGHSY, CDR2 FQNENV. Trimming took 1 base from V and 5 from J, leaving 6 bases between them. The CDR3 consists of 13 residues. In DNA, the CDR3 is TGTGCCAGCAGCCAATATGCGCACAATGAGCAGTTCTTC. Its translation: CASSQYAHNEQFF.

This rearrangement joins TRBV5-1 to TRBJ2-5; TRBD1 or TRBD2 may be the D gene (5 bases each). Germline-derived CDR1 and CDR2 are SGHRS and YFSETQ. This CDR3 is built from 14 residues. V lost 1 base to trimming and J lost 5 bases, with 12 bases between them. The CDR3 here is CASSLTGDRETQYF. Here the CDR3 DNA reads TGCGCCAGCAGCTTGACCGGGGACCGGGAGACCCAGTACTTC.

The chain carries TRBV28 and TRBJ2-5; the D call may be TRBD1 or TRBD2 (5 bases each). This CDR3 contains 13 residues. V lost 7 bases, J lost 1 base, and 10 bases lay in between. The germline V gene has CDR1 MDHEN and CDR2 SYDVKM. The CDR3 coding sequence is TGTGCCAGCAAGGCAGGGACCCAAGAGACCCAGTACTTC. The encoded protein is CASKAGTQETQYF.

The rearrangement uses TRBV28 and TRBJ2-5, with 9 bases fitting TRBD2. This CDR3 has 17 amino acids. In germline, CDR1 is MDHEN, CDR2 SYDVKM. Unmatched junction bases numbered 8, after V lost 2 bases and J lost 1 base. The CDR3 DNA is TGTGCCAGCAGTTTACGATCCCTAGCGGGGTTCCAAGAGACCCAGTACTTC. Translated, it gives CASSLRSLAGFQETQYF.

This clonotype was seen a few times. This chain joins TRBV29-1 and TRBJ2-1, with TRBD2 matching over 13 bases. V was pared by 4 bases and J by 9 bases, with 6 bases of the junction left unmatched. From germline, CDR1 is SQVTM and CDR2 ANQGSEA. The CDR3 runs 14 residues. The CDR3 bases are TGCAGCGTTGTGGTCACTAGCGGGGGGGCTGAGCAGTTCTTC. Its protein is CSVVVTSGGAEQFF.

The chain is built from TRBV6-2 or TRBV6-3 and TRBJ2-5, with D possibly TRBD2 on 6 matching bases. This CDR3 is built from 13 residues. The germline V gene encodes CDR1 MNHEY and CDR2 SVGEGT. Trimming took off 6 bases at V and 11 bases at J, with 19 bases between the two ends. The CDR3 loop reads CASSLQIPGEQYF. The DNA of the CDR3 is TGTGCCAGCAGCCTACAGATTCCGGGGGAGCAGTACTTC.

This clonotype was found many times. The rearrangement uses TRBV4-3 and TRBJ1-6; no firm D call. Germline V lookup: CDR1 LGHNA, CDR2 YSLEER. V was trimmed by 0 bases and J by 9 bases, leaving 3 bases between them. This CDR3 region has 12 residues. CDR3 residues: CASSQEGSPLHF. CDR3 sequence (DNA): TGCGCCAGCAGCCAAGAAGGTTCACCCCTCCACTTT.